Listed below are T cell receptor beta chains from one sample, sequenced in a study of T cell responses to AZD1222 COVID-19 vaccine. Clones were sequenced by immunoSEQ multiplex PCR, and TCRdb holds only the in-frame ones, with some missing. The sample includes roughly 84,000 clones, roughly 85% of them seen just once. The source was peripheral blood, collected 28 days after the second AZD1222 dose. The receptor source for this set is an adult who received the AZD1222 COVID-19 vaccine. The CDR3 runs from the conserved cysteine through the conserved F or W. A D gene is named only where the DNA matches it firmly. Clone size, where shown, is once, few, many, or a class for clones that have expanded.

-,TRBD1,TRBJ2-3,TRBV7-2,CASSLAPSGGRDTQYF,TGTGCCAGCAGCTTAGCGCCGTCAGGGGGAAGGGATACGCAGTATTTT
-,-,TRBJ2-1,TRBV21-1,CASSKTYTLSSYNEQFF,TGTGCCAGCAGCAAAACCTATACCCTCAGCTCCTACAATGAGCAGTTCTTC
-,TRBD1,TRBJ2-7,TRBV11-3,CASRTGTGVYEQYF,TGTGCCAGCAGGACCGGGACAGGGGTCTACGAGCAGTACTTC
-,TRBD1,TRBJ2-1,TRBV6-5,CASSYSKGQYNEQFF,TGTGCCAGCAGTTACTCGAAGGGACAGTACAATGAGCAGTTCTTC
-,TRBD2,TRBJ2-1,TRBV13,CASSSRPYLAGAYNEQFF,TGTGCCAGCAGCTCCAGACCCTATCTAGCGGGGGCTTACAATGAGCAGTTCTTC
-,-,TRBJ1-4,TRBV4-2,CASSLSDRPGNEKLFF,TGTGCCAGCAGCCTCTCGGACCGGCCCGGTAATGAAAAACTGTTTTTT
-,TRBD1,TRBJ1-3,TRBV7-2,CASSFLAGGGGNTIYF,TGTGCCAGCAGCTTTCTCGCAGGGGGCGGAGGAAACACCATATATTTT
-,-,TRBJ1-2,TRBV4-3,CASSQGAGVLYGYTF,TGCGCCAGCAGCCAAGGGGCAGGGGTTCTCTATGGCTACACCTTC
-,-,TRBJ2-7,TRBV14,CASSHPGAGPGYEQYF,TGTGCCAGCAGCCACCCTGGGGCCGGGCCTGGCTACGAGCAGTACTTC
-,-,TRBJ2-7,TRBV10-3,CAIKSVEGSMEQYF,TGTGCCATTAAGAGCGTTGAGGGCTCCATGGAGCAGTACTTC
-,-,TRBJ2-1,TRBV11-3,CASSSDRSSYNEQFF,TGTGCCAGCAGCTCCGACAGGTCCTCCTACAATGAGCAGTTCTTC
few,TRBD2,TRBJ2-3,TRBV10-2,CASSQRGVSTDTQYF,TGCGCCAGCAGCCAACGGGGGGTTAGCACAGATACGCAGTATTTT
-,TRBD1,TRBJ1-4,TRBV5-1,CASRQGGNEKLFF,TGCGCCAGCAGGCAGGGGGGAAATGAAAAACTGTTTTTT
-,-,TRBJ1-1,TRBV5-1,CASSLEGMTLTEAFF,TGCGCCAGCAGCTTGGAGGGGATGACGCTTACTGAAGCTTTCTTT
once,-,TRBJ1-1,TRBV1,CTSSQDSQSTGTEAFF,TGCACCAGCAGCCAAGATAGTCAGTCGACGGGTACTGAAGCTTTCTTT
-,-,TRBJ2-5,TRBV9,CASSPRGQETQYF,TGTGCCAGCAGCCCCCGGGGGCAGGAGACCCAGTACTTC
-,-,TRBJ2-3,TRBV25-1,CASSEWAGGDFADTQYF,TGTGCCAGCAGTGAATGGGCCGGCGGGGATTTTGCAGATACGCAGTATTTT
-,-,TRBJ1-6,TRBV28,CASNAQSNSPLHF,TGTGCCAGCAACGCGCAGAGTAATTCACCCCTCCACTTT
few,-,TRBJ1-1,TRBV29-1,CSVVMGSGRGNTEAFF,TGCAGCGTTGTCATGGGATCGGGGAGGGGGAACACTGAAGCTTTCTTT
-,-,TRBJ2-2,TRBV3-1/TRBV3-2,CASSRTASYTGELFF,TGTGCCAGCAGCCGGACAGCATCGTACACCGGGGAGCTGTTTTTT
once,-,TRBJ2-2,TRBV5-1,CASSLELRTTGELFF,TGCGCCAGCAGCTTGGAGCTCCGGACCACCGGGGAGCTGTTTTTT
-,-,TRBJ2-1,TRBV6-5,CAGELRSSYNEQFF,TGTGCCGGCGAACTGCGGAGCTCCTACAATGAGCAGTTCTTC
many,-,TRBJ2-2,TRBV2,CASTGALRTGELFF,TGTGCCAGCACGGGGGCCCTGAGGACCGGGGAGCTGTTTTTT
once,-,TRBJ1-1,TRBV5-1,CASSLRAGITEAFF,TGCGCCAGCAGCTTGAGGGCTGGGATCACTGAAGCTTTCTTT